One and the same sample provided the 26 T cell receptor beta chains below, sequenced in a study of radiation and T cells in renal cell carcinoma. Sample time point: blood 2 weeks post-SBRT. Indicated treatment: 15 Gy SBRT to primary tumor, nephrectomy 4 weeks later. Produced via immunoSEQ multiplex PCR; TCRdb's table is partial and in-frame only. This sample carries roughly 150,000 clones, about 91% of them seen once, and the ten largest clones take roughly 13%. Here the sequenced sample was blood, taken from a patient whose treatment included radiotherapy and nephrectomy. These receptors all stem from a woman in her forties or fifties with renal cell carcinoma.

The gene calls are TRBV6-6 and TRBJ1-5, with 7 bases that match TRBD1. CDR3 size: 12 residues. The ends lost 2 bases at V and 8 bases at J; junction bases unmatched: 0. From germline, CDR1 is MNHNY and CDR2 SVGAGI (reference sequence). The CDR3 region is CASSYQGEPQHF. The CDR3 nucleotides are TGTGCCAGCAGTTACCAGGGGGAGCCCCAGCATTTT.

The chain recombines TRBV19 with TRBJ1-1; the match to TRBD1 covers 11 bases. Germline values: CDR1 LNHDA, CDR2 SQIVND (reference sequence). After removal of 11 bases from V and 7 bases from J, the junction contained 15 bases not matched to a gene. The CDR3 length is 15 residues. The CDR3 spells CAASRGGTGGGEAFF. CDR3 nucleotide sequence: TGTGCCGCTAGTAGGGGAGGGACAGGGGGTGGTGAAGCTTTCTTT.

V is TRBV11-2 and J is TRBJ2-3, with D perhaps TRBD1 or TRBD2 (5 bases each). This CDR3 region has 14 residues. Trimming took off 0 bases at V and 1 base at J, with 5 bases between the two ends. From germline, CDR1 is SGHAT and CDR2 FQNNGV. This CDR3 is CASSLEGGTDTQYF. CDR3 DNA: TGTGCCAGCAGCTTAGAGGGGGGCACAGATACGCAGTATTTT.

The chain employs TRBV18 and TRBJ1-2; TRBD1 agrees at 8 bases. V shed 0 bases and J 4 bases; nucleotides not matched to a gene: 4. Germline values: CDR1 KGHSH, CDR2 LQKENI. The CDR3 covers 15 residues. For the CDR3, the DNA is TGTGCCAGCTCACCACCGGCAGACAGGGGCTATGGCTACACCTTC. Protein: CASSPPADRGYGYTF.

This clone has only a few counts. The chain has TRBV19 and TRBJ1-1; no definite D call. Germline V gene data show CDR1 as LNHDA and CDR2 as SQIVND (reference sequence). The CDR3 contains 13 residues. Trimming stripped 5 bases from V and 1 base from J, with 8 bases between. As DNA, the CDR3 is TGTGCCAGTAGTCCGACTCAGAACACTGAAGCTTTCTTT. Protein sequence: CASSPTQNTEAFF.

This chain uses TRBV9 with TRBJ1-1; 8 bases agree with TRBD1. Germline lookup yields CDR1 SGDLS and CDR2 YYNGEE. V was pared by 2 bases and J by 5 bases, with 5 bases of the junction left unmatched. The CDR3 spans 14 residues. CDR3 in amino acids: CASSVGTGQTEAFF. The CDR3 DNA follows: TGTGCCAGCAGCGTGGGGACAGGTCAGACTGAAGCTTTCTTT.

This rearrangement joins TRBV4-1 to TRBJ2-7, with unresolved D. CDR1 and CDR2 (germline): MGHRA, YSYEKL. The length of the CDR3 is 13 residues. Trimming removed 0 bases at V and 4 bases at J, with 7 bases between. The CDR3, as DNA: TGCGCCAGCAGCCAAGATTTAGTTTACGAGCAGTACTTC. It yields the protein CASSQDLVYEQYF.

The J gene is TRBJ2-7, the V gene TRBV7-2, with TRBD2 matching over 8 bases. Germline V gives CDR1 SGHTA, CDR2 FQGNSA. V dropped 4 bases and J dropped 2; count of bases not matched to a gene: 10. This CDR3 spans 16 amino acids. Here the CDR3 reads CASSSLTAGATYEQYF. As DNA, the CDR3 is TGTGCCAGCAGCTCCCTTACAGCGGGGGCCACCTACGAGCAGTACTTC.

This clone was counted a single time. V usage is TRBV19 and J usage is TRBJ2-7; the match to TRBD2 covers 10 bases. The CDR3 has 19 residues. CDR1 is LNHDA, CDR2 SQIVND, per germline (reference sequence). Unmatched junction bases numbered 15, after V lost 0 bases and J lost 4 bases. The CDR3 is CASSIEGPSGGAFRYEQYF. The CDR3 DNA reads TGTGCCAGTAGTATAGAGGGCCCCAGCGGGGGGGCCTTTAGGTACGAGCAGTACTTC.

This sequence joins TRBV19 and TRBJ2-2; TRBD1 is a possible D gene (7 bases). CDR1 is LNHDA and CDR2 is SQIVND in the germline V gene (reference sequence). The CDR3 is 13 amino acids. V was pared by 5 bases and J by 4 bases, with 8 bases between. The CDR3 region has the DNA TGTGCCAGTAGTCAGGGGGGCACCGGGGAGCTGTTTTTT. Amino acid sequence: CASSQGGTGELFF.

The CDR3 loop is CASSLQRGEQYF. The DNA for the CDR3 is TGTGCCAGCAGCTTGCAGCGGGGCGAGCAGTACTTC. The rearrangement uses TRBV7-2 and TRBJ2-7; 7 nucleotides align to TRBD2. This CDR3 has 12 residues. Looked up from germline, CDR1 is SGHTA and CDR2 is FQGNSA. J was trimmed by 6 bases and V by 3 bases; bases with no gene match: 2.

This clone was seen just once. CDR3 loop: CASSRLLGETQYF. The CDR3 DNA reads as TGCGCCAGCAGCCGTCTCCTAGGAGAGACCCAGTACTTC. The chain uses TRBV4-1 and TRBJ2-5; D unclear. The germline CDR1 and CDR2 sequences are MGHRA and YSYEKL. Trimming pared 4 bases from V and 4 bases from J, leaving 10 bases between. This CDR3 region has 13 residues.

V and J are TRBV11-2 and TRBJ2-3, with D possibly being TRBD1 or TRBD2 (5 bases each). Looked up from germline, CDR1 is SGHAT and CDR2 is FQNNGV. The CDR3 contains 14 residues. V lost 5 bases to trimming and J lost 4 bases, with 13 bases between them. CDR3 protein: CASSTRQRADTQYF. The CDR3 DNA sequence: TGTGCCAGCAGCACCCGACAGAGGGCAGATACGCAGTATTTT.

The V gene is TRBV13, the J gene TRBJ2-7; D might be TRBD1 (5 bases). CDR3 length: 15 residues. Germline V CDR1 and CDR2: PRHDT, FYEKMQ (reference sequence). V was trimmed by 1 base and J by 5 bases, leaving 15 bases between them. CDR3 amino acids: CASSLDSGARNEQYF. In DNA form, the CDR3 reads TGTGCCAGCAGCTTAGATTCTGGGGCGAGGAACGAGCAGTACTTC.

V gene TRBV7-6 combines with J gene TRBJ1-1; TRBD1 matches at 8 bases. The CDR3 extends over 13 amino acids. The junction had 2 bases not matched to a gene; V was cut back by 5 bases and J by 3 bases. Germline V gene sequence: CDR1 SGHVS, CDR2 FNYEAQ. The chain's CDR3 is CASSLTGDTEAFF. CDR3 nucleotides: TGTGCCAGCAGCCTGACAGGGGACACTGAAGCTTTCTTT.

This rearrangement joins TRBV4-3 to TRBJ2-5; D is unresolved. The germline CDR1 and CDR2 sequences are LGHNA and YSLEER. This CDR3 region has 13 residues. With 4 bases removed from V and 7 bases from J, the gap between germline ends came to 13 bases. The CDR3 here is CASSRNPGGTQYF. The CDR3 nucleotides read TGCGCCAGCAGCCGCAACCCCGGTGGGACCCAGTACTTC.

The chain combines TRBV5-1 with TRBJ2-6; 11 bases line up with TRBD1. V lost 4 bases, J lost 0 bases, and 9 bases stayed unmatched. There are 19 residues in the CDR3. Germline V lookup: CDR1 SGHRS, CDR2 YFSETQ. In DNA, the CDR3 is TGCGCCAGCAGCCCTTATGGACAGGGGGCCATCTCTGGGGCCAACGTCCTGACTTTC. As protein: CASSPYGQGAISGANVLTF.

This chain links TRBV7-9 with TRBJ1-4; the match to TRBD1 covers 9 bases. The CDR3 spans 12 residues. Germline CDR1 is SEHNR and CDR2 is FQNEAQ (reference sequence). J gave up 15 bases and V 0 bases, and 2 bases lay outside the gene matches. The CDR3 nucleotides are TGTGCCAGCAGCTTAGCGGGACAGGGCTTGTTTTTT. It is translated as CASSLAGQGLFF.

This chain connects TRBV30 to TRBJ1-2; D is ambiguous. Germline-derived CDR1 and CDR2 are GTSNPN and SVGIG (reference sequence). This CDR3 contains 13 residues. The ends were cut back, 2 bases at V and 1 base at J, with 8 bases in the middle. The CDR3 protein is CAWSYGDNYGYTF. The DNA for the CDR3 is TGTGCCTGGAGTTACGGGGATAACTATGGCTACACCTTC.

The chain employs TRBV6-1 and TRBJ2-7; 7 bases match TRBD2. This CDR3 contains 15 residues. With 6 bases clipped from V and 1 base from J, the junction kept 9 bases outside the gene matches. The V gene's germline CDR1 is MNHNS and CDR2 SASEGT. DNA for the CDR3: TGTGCCAGCAGAGTCGGCGGGGGTGGATCCTACGAGCAGTACTTC. Amino acid sequence: CASRVGGGGSYEQYF.

V gene TRBV11-2 combines with J gene TRBJ1-1, with D possibly matching TRBD1 (5 bases). Trimming shortened V by 1 base and J by 3 bases, and 15 bases separated the two germline ends. CDR1 is SGHAT and CDR2 is FQNNGV in the germline V gene. The CDR3 has 16 amino acids. This CDR3 reads CASSLGLRVTYTEAFF. The CDR3 coding sequence is TGTGCCAGCAGCTTAGGGCTCAGGGTGACTTACACTGAAGCTTTCTTT. Together with reference TRBV11-2 and TRBJ1-1, the CDR3 gives the full variable domain: EAGVAQSPRYKIIEKRQSVAFWCNPISGHATLYWYQQILGQGPKLLIQFQNNGVVDDSQLPKDRFSAERLKGVDSTLKIQPAKLEDSAVYLCASSLGLRVTYTEAFFGQGTRLTVV.

The chain's CDR3 is CASSYGGEYTDTQYF. CDR3 bases: TGTGCCAGCAGTTACGGAGGGGAATACACAGATACGCAGTATTTT. The chain is built from TRBV6-6 and TRBJ2-3; weak D call: TRBD2 (6 bases). Germline assignment: CDR1 MNHNY and CDR2 SVGAGI (reference sequence). The CDR3 is made up of 15 amino acids. V was pared by 2 bases and J by 2 bases, with 11 bases between.

This chain uses TRBV9 with TRBJ2-1, with D possibly TRBD2 on 6 matching bases. In germline, CDR1 is SGDLS, CDR2 YYNGEE. Deletions cut 3 bases from V and 3 bases from J, with 19 bases between. The CDR3 loop spans 17 amino acids. The DNA for the CDR3 is TGTGCCAGCAGCGAGCCGGAGGGACTCCCACACTACAATGAGCAGTTCTTC. This sequence encodes CASSEPEGLPHYNEQFF.

This clone was detected only a few times. The V call is TRBV5-1, the J call TRBJ1-5; tentative D call: TRBD1 (5 bases). V was trimmed by 0 bases and J by 4 bases, leaving 11 bases between them. The CDR3 contains 15 residues. Germline V gives CDR1 SGHRS, CDR2 YFSETQ. In nucleotides, the CDR3 is TGCGCCAGCAGCTTGGCCCCGGGGGAGAATCAGCCCCAGCATTTT. Translated: CASSLAPGENQPQHF.

A few counts support this clone. J is TRBJ2-7 and V is TRBV13, with 7 positions matching TRBD2. V was clipped by 6 bases and J by 6 bases; unmatched bases: 11. CDR1 is PRHDT and CDR2 is FYEKMQ in the germline V gene (reference sequence). The CDR3 length is 14 residues. The CDR3 reads CASRRSGEGREQYF. The CDR3 bases are TGTGCCAGCAGAAGATCGGGGGAGGGCCGCGAGCAGTACTTC.

The rearrangement links TRBV6-1 to TRBJ1-2, with D possibly matching TRBD1 (6 bases). V lost 7 bases to trimming and J lost 4 bases, with 16 bases between them. This CDR3 contains 14 residues. The germline gives CDR1 MNHNS, CDR2 SASEGT. CDR3 bases: TGTGCCAGCACGGGGCAGGGGTTCCTCTATGGCTACACCTTC. Translating gives CASTGQGFLYGYTF.